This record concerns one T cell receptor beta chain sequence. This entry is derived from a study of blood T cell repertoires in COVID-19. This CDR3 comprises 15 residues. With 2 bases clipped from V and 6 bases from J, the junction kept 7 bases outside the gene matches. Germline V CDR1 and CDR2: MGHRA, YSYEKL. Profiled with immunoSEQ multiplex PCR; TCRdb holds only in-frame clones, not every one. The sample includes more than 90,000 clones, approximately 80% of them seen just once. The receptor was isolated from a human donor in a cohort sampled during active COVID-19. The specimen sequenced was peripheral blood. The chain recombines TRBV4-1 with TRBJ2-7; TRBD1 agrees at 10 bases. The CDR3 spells CASSQTRDRGSEQYF. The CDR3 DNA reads TGCGCCAGCAGCCAAACCCGGGACAGGGGTAGCGAGCAGTACTTC.